The clone carrying this TCR beta chain was picked up many times. Antigen unknown. These data belong to a study of human T cells and chemical hapten exposure. Whole-study findings and limits: No alteration of TCRs above 1 in 1000 frequency was seen with DPC sensitization.

This CDR3 comprises 16 residues. Losses at the gene ends were 6 bases for V and 2 bases for J; bases not matched to a gene: 9. Time point in this sample: patch test 2, 6 weeks after DPC sensitization. Treatment of the sample: therapeutic diphenylcyclopropenone sensitization with weekly scalp DPC. RNA extraction used unfractionated whole blood as the source of total RNA. For the library, individual cDNA molecules each received unique molecular identifiers. In the authors' methods: From roughly 23,000 to 700,000 TCRs were found per sample, with a median of about 100,000. Using its own MiXCR run on the RACE reads, TCRdb lists one record per CDR3 protein. V and J calls and clone size were set by TCRdb, not the authors. The sample shows under 450,000 distinct CDR3 sequences, roughly 6.3% of them seen only once.

The receptor was derived from a woman between 18 and 29 years old with alopecia areata. Some clones in this sample may be carry-over from other donors' samples. The genes are TRBV12-3 or TRBV12-4 and TRBJ2-3; 9 positions match TRBD1. This material consisted of whole blood, taken in connection with sensitization to the hapten diphenylcyclopropenone (DPC). The chain's CDR3 is CASREQGAFITDTQYF. The CDR3 nucleotides are TGTGCCAGCAGGGAACAGGGGGCGTTTATCACAGATACGCAGTATTTT.